This entry features one T cell receptor (beta chain) sequence. Its binding antigen is unknown. No base quality values were provided; no much bigger clone lies one nucleotide off. Ficoll-Paque density gradient centrifugation was the method used to isolate PBMCs. Trimming takes 0 bases from V and 5 bases from J, and the germline ends sit 10 bases apart. Via the germline V gene, CDR1 is SGHTA and CDR2 FQGNSA. The CDR3 contains 14 residues, cysteine and phenylalanine counted. CDR3 DNA is the only sequence kept; it has 42 bases, read in frame from the first base. The sample comes from a study of T-cell memory formation after mild COVID-19 (dated by TCRdb to the early 2020s). Study-wide context: TCR sequence clusters from the two donors were largely donor specific. Longitudinal TCRalpha and TCRbeta repertoire sequencing tracked T-cell clones expanding and contracting after mild COVID-19 in two donors. The cohort comprised two young, previously healthy adult volunteers, one female and one male. The study at large found these results: The detection of some responding clones in pre-infection memory suggests that pre-existing cross-reactive memory T cells joined the SARS-CoV-2 response. Whether the second-wave clones peaking on day 37 were SARS-CoV-2 specific was not confirmed. Balanced CD4/CD8 phenotypes were observed for clones contracting from day 15 to 85, whereas a bias towards CD4+ was observed for a second wave of clones expanding from day 15 to 37. Contracting CD4+ clones turned up mainly in the CM and EM memory subsets, whereas EMRA was where CD8+ clones were enriched. The study included only a couple of mild cases, and larger cohorts that include severe cases with pre-infection samples were judged to be necessary.

Reads for this sample came from an Illumina NovaSeq 6000. TCRalpha and TCRbeta cDNA libraries were built by 5'RACE with constant-segment primers, adding sample barcodes and unique molecular identifiers. RNA was extracted from every sample with Trizol reagent. Library amplification was performed in two PCR steps, and a second sample barcode and Illumina TruSeq adapters were introduced in the second step. Sequencing of the libraries was done on an Illumina NovaSeq, producing 2 x 150 bp paired-end reads. Per the source publication's procedure: Demultiplexing of reads and collapsing into UMI-guided consensus sequences were performed with migec v1.2.7. Using mixcr v2.1.11, the UMI consensuses were aligned to TRA and TRB V and J templates and assembled into clonotypes. A clonotype was counted as expanded or contracted only if both edgeR and NoisET called the change significant, with noise models trained on biological replicates. edgeR calls used a false discovery rate-adjusted p below 0.01 and a log2 fold-change threshold of 1. As an exploratory analysis of dynamics, max-normalized trajectories of the 1000 most abundant clonotypes were examined with PCA combined with hierarchical clustering. Each responding clone was given a CD4 or CD8 phenotype based on the CD4+ and CD8+ repertoires, which had been sequenced separately. TCRdb handled the public reads itself, with Q25 trimming in fastp and clone calling in MiXCR, and kept productive beta chains. Records with the same CDR3 protein are collapsed into one entry carrying the most frequent genes and DNA. The V and J calls shown here were made by TCRdb, not taken from the authors' results. The sample data list fewer than 150,000 distinct CDR3 sequences, and 17% of these were observed just once. The ten largest clones add up to roughly 5.3% of the sample.

The sample was PBMCs or a T cell subset sorted from them (not recorded which). The origin of this receptor is a man aged 18 to 35 who had mild COVID-19 (a few samples of this study predate the infection). The sample titles of this study are shuffled in the database, so cell type and time point are left out; the donor was told from shared clones. The rearrangement combines TRBV7-2 with TRBJ1-1; a confident D gene designation cannot be given. For the CDR3, the sequence is CASSLARGETEAFF. In nucleotides, the sequence is TGTGCCAGCAGCTTAGCGCGGGGTGAGACTGAAGCTTTCTTT.